This T cell receptor (beta chain) was found in a study of HIV-infected patients and healthy controls (dated by TCRdb to 2013 to 2016). Context from the whole study: Although they stayed below normal ranges, CD4 counts in 14 of 16 patients rose modestly but significantly after three months of therapy. The CD4:CD8 ratio rose slightly, whereas CD8 counts showed no consistent shift during early therapy. Viral load fell below detection in about 75% of the 16 patients by the second bleed and in all patients following a further year of therapy. Overall T-cell lymphocytopenia was not observed in the patients, and no significant difference from controls was found in total CDR3 counts per chain. The study asked whether deep sequencing of the TCR repertoire from small blood samples of HIV patients could detect immune perturbation and reconstitution. The investigation overall reported the following: Only about three months of therapy was reflected in the treated samples, a period arguably too short to observe immune reconstitution given low adult thymic output. More CDR3s were shared between individuals among healthy controls than among HIV+ patients, as measured by Jaccard index and by the count of highly shared sequences. During therapy, a significant decrease in frequency was seen for HIV-associated CDR3s, whereas no significant change was found for CMV-associated CDR3s, although most of them became more frequent. The use of whole blood limited sequencing depth and precluded separation of the dynamics of distinct T-cell subpopulations. Differing numbers of distinct sequences in patients and controls hindered comparison, and size-matching assigned excessive weight to rare events in the HIV-infected data. The apparent post-therapy recovery of the Gini index in HIV-infected patients was not reproduced in size-matched repertoire data. The pairing of alpha and beta chains was not determined in the samples. Only sixteen HIV-infected individuals were processed, which the authors considered a major limit on how widely the findings apply. Significantly different mean usage between HIV-infected patients and controls was observed for eight alpha and eight beta V genes. Compared with untreated HIV+ repertoires, healthy control repertoires had roughly threefold more distinct CDR3s and a higher Shannon diversity. HLA typing of donors was not performed in the study. MAIT cell alpha-chain CDR3s were found at high frequency in healthy controls but were severely depleted in HIV+ repertoires. Slight age and sex profile differences between the study cohorts did not explain the observed diversity differences. Significantly higher mean Gini indices were seen in HIV-infected repertoires than in controls, possibly reflecting oligoclonality.

Using SuperScript III with primers targeting the alpha and beta constant regions, around 500 ng of RNA was reverse transcribed. Separate libraries for the alpha and beta chains were generated through chain-specific third strand synthesis that incorporated multiplexing indices. The protocol used a single primer pair to amplify all rearrangements within a chain, which avoided primer bias, and attached molecular barcodes to each cDNA molecule. Purified cDNA was joined by T4 RNA Ligase 1 to a 5' RACE adapter carrying a random hexamer and the SP2 sequencing primer site. Second strand synthesis was primed from the SP2 site with Phusion polymerase, using slow temperature ramps to favor optimal annealing. Joined together, two random hexamer sequences that had both been added before amplification formed the 12-nucleotide barcode of each molecule. A short first PCR added P5 and P7 adapter elements plus a second index, followed by an approximately 25-cycle amplification PCR with P5s and P7 primers. In total the libraries went through roughly 26 PCR cycles, after which the libraries were quantified on a Qubit, sized on a Bioanalyzer, and diluted to approximately 4.2 nM. Sequencing of the normalized libraries was performed on an Illumina MiSeq with 2 x 250 paired-end kits. Reverse transcription reactions were cleaned up on MinElute columns and eluted into about 9.5 ul Tris-Cl. The adapter ligations were run for approximately 23 hours at 16 degrees C, and AMPure XP beads at a 1:1 ratio were afterwards used to clean them. The paper's data handling went like this. Demultiplexed FASTQ files were processed with a modified Decombinator by which V, J, insert and barcode information was output. Any sequence that shared a barcode yet differed from the dominant sequence was discarded as an error, and the number of original cDNA molecules was estimated by counting barcodes clustered at Levenshtein distance 3. Downstream analyses used R packages ineq, vegan, igraph and RCytoscape, with IMGT nomenclature and CDR3 definitions. To avoid skew from clonal expansion, each TCR was counted once, and V gene usage was computed over distinct sequences. Whenever two unique CDR3 amino acid sequences within a donor differed by a single Levenshtein edit, similarity networks linked them. Published HIV-specific CDR3s (under 95 alpha, 700 to 900 beta) and CMV-specific CDR3s (roughly 14 alpha, a few hundred beta) were compiled and searched for in the repertoires. Random subsampling to size-matched repertoires demonstrated that the decreased diversity in patients did not result from their lower sequence numbers. TCRdb reran the public reads through fastp at Q25 and MiXCR, keeping productive beta chains. For every CDR3 protein sequence, its rows merge into one entry that carries the most common genes and DNA. The V and J calls were not made by the authors but by TCRdb's processing. The sample contains around 8,300 distinct CDR3 sequences, 6% to 8% of them found a single time. The ten top clones hold 20% of the sample.

This clonotype was recorded at least ten times. Its antigen is unknown. No base quality information exists; no much larger clone differs at one position. With the library built for alpha chains, this beta chain is off target and its frequency is not meaningful. Trimming removed 1 base from V and 6 bases from J, leaving 7 bases between the germline ends. The germline V gene supplies CDR1 SGHRS and CDR2 YFSETQ. From the cysteine through the phenylalanine, the CDR3 covers 12 amino acids. The read is trimmed to its CDR3 DNA, 36 bases read in frame from base 1. Follow-up blood was drawn from HIV-infected patients roughly three months, about 14 weeks, after the initiation of antiretroviral therapy. Whole blood was used without cell fractionation, so all unsorted peripheral T cells were reflected in the repertoire. An approximately 2.6 ml sample of peripheral blood was drawn into Tempus tubes for RNA extraction. Patients with febrile or AIDS-related illness, tumors, hepatitis B or C coinfection, immunomodulatory therapy, recent vaccination or treatment interruptions were excluded from enrollment. The TURBO-DNase kit was used to remove leftover genomic DNA, and GLOBINclear was used to deplete globin mRNA.

The rearrangement joined TRBV5-1 to TRBJ1-2, with the identity of the D gene unclear. The sequence was collected from an adult with HIV infection. The sequences come from blood, collected during antiretroviral therapy. The DNA sequence is TGCGCCAGCAGCTTGACAGCTGATGGCTACACCTTC. Its protein product is CASSLTADGYTF.